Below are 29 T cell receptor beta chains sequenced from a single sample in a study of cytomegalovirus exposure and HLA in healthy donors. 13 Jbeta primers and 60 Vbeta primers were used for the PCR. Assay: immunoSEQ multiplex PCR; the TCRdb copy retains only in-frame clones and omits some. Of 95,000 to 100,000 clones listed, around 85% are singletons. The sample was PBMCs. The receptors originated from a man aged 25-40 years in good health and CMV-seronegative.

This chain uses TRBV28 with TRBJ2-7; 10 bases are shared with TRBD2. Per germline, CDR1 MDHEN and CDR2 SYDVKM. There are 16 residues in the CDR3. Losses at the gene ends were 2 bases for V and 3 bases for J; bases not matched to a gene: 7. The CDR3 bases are TGTGCCAGCAGTTTAGGGCTAGCGGGAGTAGTCTACGAGCAGTACTTC. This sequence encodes CASSLGLAGVVYEQYF. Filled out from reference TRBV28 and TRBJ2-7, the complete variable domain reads DVKVTQSSRYLVKRTGEKVFLECVQDMDHENMFWYRQDPGLGLRLIYFSYDVKMKEKGDIPEGYSVSREKKERFSLILESASTNQTSMYLCASSLGLAGVVYEQYFGPGTRLTVT.

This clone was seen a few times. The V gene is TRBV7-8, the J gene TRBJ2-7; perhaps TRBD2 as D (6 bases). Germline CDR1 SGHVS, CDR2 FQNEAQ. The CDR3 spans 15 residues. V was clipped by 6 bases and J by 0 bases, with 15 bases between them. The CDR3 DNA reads TGTGCCAGCAGTTATGGGGGGAGCGCCTCCTACGAGCAGTACTTC. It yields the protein CASSYGGSASYEQYF.

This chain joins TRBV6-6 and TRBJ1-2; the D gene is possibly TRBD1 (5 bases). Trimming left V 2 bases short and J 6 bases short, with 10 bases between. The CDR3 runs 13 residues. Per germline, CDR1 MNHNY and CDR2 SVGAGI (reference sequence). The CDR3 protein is CASSYRAGNGYTF. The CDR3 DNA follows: TGTGCCAGCAGTTACCGGGCAGGGAATGGCTACACCTTC.

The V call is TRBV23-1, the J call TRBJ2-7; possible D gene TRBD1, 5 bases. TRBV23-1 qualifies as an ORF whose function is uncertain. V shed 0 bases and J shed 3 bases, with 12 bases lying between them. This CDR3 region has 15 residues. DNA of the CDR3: TGCGCCAGCAGTCAATCCGAGACAGCTCACTACGAGCAGTACTTC. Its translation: CASSQSETAHYEQYF.

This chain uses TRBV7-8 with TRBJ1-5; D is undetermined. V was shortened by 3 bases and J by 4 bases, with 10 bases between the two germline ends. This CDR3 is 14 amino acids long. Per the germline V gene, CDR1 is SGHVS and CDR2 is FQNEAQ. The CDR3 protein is CASSLGWENQPQHF. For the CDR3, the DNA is TGTGCCAGCAGCTTGGGCTGGGAGAATCAGCCCCAGCATTTT.

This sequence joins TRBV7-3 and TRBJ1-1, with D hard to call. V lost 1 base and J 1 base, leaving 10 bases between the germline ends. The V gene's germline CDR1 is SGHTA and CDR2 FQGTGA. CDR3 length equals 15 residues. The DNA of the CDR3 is TGTGCCAGCAGCTTAAGGGCAGCCGAGAACACTGAAGCTTTCTTT. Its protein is CASSLRAAENTEAFF.

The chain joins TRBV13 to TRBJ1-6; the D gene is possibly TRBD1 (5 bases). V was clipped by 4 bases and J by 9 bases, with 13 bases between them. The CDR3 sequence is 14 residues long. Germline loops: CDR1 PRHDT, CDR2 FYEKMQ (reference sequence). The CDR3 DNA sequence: TGTGCCAGCAGCTCCTCCGGACAAGTTTCACCCCTCCACTTT. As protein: CASSSSGQVSPLHF. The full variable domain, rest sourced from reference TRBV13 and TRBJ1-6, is AAGVIQSPRHLIKEKRETATLKCYPIPRHDTVYWYQQGPGQDPQFLISFYEKMQSDKGSIPDRFSAQQFSDYHSELNMSSLELGDSALYFCASSSSGQVSPLHFGNGTRLTVT.

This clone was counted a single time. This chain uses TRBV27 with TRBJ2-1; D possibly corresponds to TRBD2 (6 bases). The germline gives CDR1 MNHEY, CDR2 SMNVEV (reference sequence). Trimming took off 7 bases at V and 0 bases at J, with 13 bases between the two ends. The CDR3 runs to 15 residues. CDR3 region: CASTPSAYSYNEQFF. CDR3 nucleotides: TGTGCCAGCACCCCTAGCGCTTACTCCTACAATGAGCAGTTCTTC.

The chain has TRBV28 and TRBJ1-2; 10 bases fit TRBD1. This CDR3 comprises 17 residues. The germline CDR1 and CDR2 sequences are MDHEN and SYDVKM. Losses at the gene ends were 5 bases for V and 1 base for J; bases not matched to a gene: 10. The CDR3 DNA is TGTGCCAGCAGTCCCCCGGGACAGGGGCGTTTTAACTATGGCTACACCTTC. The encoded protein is CASSPPGQGRFNYGYTF.

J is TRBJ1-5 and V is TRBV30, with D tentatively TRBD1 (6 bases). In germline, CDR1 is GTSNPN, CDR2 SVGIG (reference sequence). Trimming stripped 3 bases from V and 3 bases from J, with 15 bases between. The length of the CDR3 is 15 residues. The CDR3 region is CAWRPGTLPNQPQHF. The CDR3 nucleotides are TGTGCCTGGAGACCCGGGACACTACCCAATCAGCCCCAGCATTTT. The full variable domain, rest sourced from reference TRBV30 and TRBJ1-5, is SQTIHQWPATLVQPVGSPLSLECTVEGTSNPNLYWYRQAAGRGLQLLFYSVGIGQISSEVPQNLSASRPQDRQFILSSKKLLLSDSGFYLCAWRPGTLPNQPQHFGDGTRLSIL.

CDR3 DNA: TGTGCCAGCAGCCAAGCGGCGGGAGGGTACAATGAGCAGTTCTTC. Residues: CASSQAAGGYNEQFF. The chain uses TRBV14 and TRBJ2-1, with 9 bases lining up with TRBD2. CDR1 and CDR2 from the germline V gene are SGHDN and FVKESK. The trim removed 1 base at V and 4 bases at J, leaving 2 bases unmatched. The CDR3 runs 15 residues.

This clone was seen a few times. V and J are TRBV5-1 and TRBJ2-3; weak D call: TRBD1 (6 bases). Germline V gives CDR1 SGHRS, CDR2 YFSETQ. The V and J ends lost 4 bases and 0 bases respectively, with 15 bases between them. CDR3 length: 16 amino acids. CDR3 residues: CASSDGTRPSTDTQYF. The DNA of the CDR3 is TGCGCCAGCAGCGATGGGACAAGACCTAGCACAGATACGCAGTATTTT.

This CDR3 reads CASSFGRGGNYEQYF. CDR3 coding DNA: TGCGCCAGCAGCTTCGGTCGGGGGGGCAACTACGAGCAGTACTTC. The chain recombines TRBV4-1 with TRBJ2-7; 8 bases align to TRBD2. Germline assignment: CDR1 MGHRA and CDR2 YSYEKL. The CDR3 length is 15 residues. The V and J ends lost 5 bases and 3 bases, in that order; junction bases with no gene match: 9.

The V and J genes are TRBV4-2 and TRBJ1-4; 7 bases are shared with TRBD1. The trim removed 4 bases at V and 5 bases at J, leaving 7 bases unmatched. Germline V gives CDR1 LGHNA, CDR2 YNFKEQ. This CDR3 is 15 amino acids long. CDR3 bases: TGTGCCAGCAGCCCTAGACAGGGTGAAAATGAAAAACTGTTTTTT. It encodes CASSPRQGENEKLFF.

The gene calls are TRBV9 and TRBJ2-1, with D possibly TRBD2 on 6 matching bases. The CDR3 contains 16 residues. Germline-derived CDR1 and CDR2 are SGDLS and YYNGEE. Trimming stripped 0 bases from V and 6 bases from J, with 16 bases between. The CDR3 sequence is CASSVGRGKGSNEQFF. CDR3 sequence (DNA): TGTGCCAGCAGCGTAGGGCGGGGAAAGGGAAGCAATGAGCAGTTCTTC.

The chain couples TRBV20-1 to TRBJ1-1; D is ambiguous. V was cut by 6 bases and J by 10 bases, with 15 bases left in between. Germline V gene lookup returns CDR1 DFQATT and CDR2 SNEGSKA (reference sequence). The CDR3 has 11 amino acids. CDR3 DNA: TGCAGTGCCTCCCAATATCGGGGAGCTTTCTTT. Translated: CSASQYRGAFF.

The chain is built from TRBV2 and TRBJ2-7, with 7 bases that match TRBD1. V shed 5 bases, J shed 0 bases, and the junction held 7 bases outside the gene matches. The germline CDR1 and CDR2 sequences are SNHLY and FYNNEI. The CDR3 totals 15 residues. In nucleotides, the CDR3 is TGTGCCAGCAGTCCGTCAGGGGGAAGCTCCTACGAGCAGTACTTC. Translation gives CASSPSGGSSYEQYF.

The CDR3 region is CASSLGTGDSNQPQHF. Written as DNA, the CDR3 is TGCGCCAGCAGCTTGGGGACAGGGGATAGCAATCAGCCCCAGCATTTT. The chain uses TRBV5-1 and TRBJ1-5; TRBD1 aligns across 9 bases. CDR3 size: 16 residues. The V gene's germline CDR1 is SGHRS and CDR2 YFSETQ. V was pared by 0 bases and J by 0 bases, with 1 base of the junction left unmatched.

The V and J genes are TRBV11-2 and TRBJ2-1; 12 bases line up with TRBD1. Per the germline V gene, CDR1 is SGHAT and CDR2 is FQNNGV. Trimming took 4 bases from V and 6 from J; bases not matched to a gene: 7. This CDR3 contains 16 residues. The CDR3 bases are TGTGCCAGCAGCTCCCTTAGGGACAGGGGGCTCAATGAGCAGTTCTTC. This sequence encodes CASSSLRDRGLNEQFF.

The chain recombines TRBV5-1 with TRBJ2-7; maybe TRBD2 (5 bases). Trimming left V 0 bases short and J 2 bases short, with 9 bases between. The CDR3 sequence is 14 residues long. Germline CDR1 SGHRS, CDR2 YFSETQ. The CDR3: CASSLAEGTYEQYF. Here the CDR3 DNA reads TGCGCCAGCAGCTTGGCCGAGGGTACCTACGAGCAGTACTTC.

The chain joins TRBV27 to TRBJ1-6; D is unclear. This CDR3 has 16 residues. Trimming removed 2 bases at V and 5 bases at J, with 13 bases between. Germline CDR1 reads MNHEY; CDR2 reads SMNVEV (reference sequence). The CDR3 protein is CASSLHGDPHNSPLHF. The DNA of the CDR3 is TGTGCCAGCAGTTTACACGGGGATCCTCATAATTCACCCCTCCACTTT.

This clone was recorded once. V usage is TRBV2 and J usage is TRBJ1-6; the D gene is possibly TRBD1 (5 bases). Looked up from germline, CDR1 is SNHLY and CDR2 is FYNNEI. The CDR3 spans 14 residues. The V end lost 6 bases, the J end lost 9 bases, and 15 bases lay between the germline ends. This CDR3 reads CASSSIVDSSPLHF. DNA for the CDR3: TGTGCCAGCAGCTCTATCGTCGACAGTTCACCCCTCCACTTT.

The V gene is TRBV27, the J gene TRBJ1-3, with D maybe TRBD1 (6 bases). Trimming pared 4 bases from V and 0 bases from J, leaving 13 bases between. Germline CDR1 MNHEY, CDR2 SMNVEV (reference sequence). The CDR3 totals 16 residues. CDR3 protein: CASSWGGLSSGNTIYF. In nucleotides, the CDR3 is TGTGCCAGCAGTTGGGGGGGGCTTAGCTCTGGAAACACCATATATTTT.

Here the CDR3 reads CAWSPNPGFYGYTF. The CDR3 DNA follows: TGTGCCTGGAGTCCGAATCCGGGGTTCTATGGCTACACCTTC. V is TRBV30 and J is TRBJ1-2; D is unresolved. The length of the CDR3 is 14 residues. Germline assignment: CDR1 GTSNPN and CDR2 SVGIG (reference sequence). Trimming left V 2 bases short and J 4 bases short, with 14 bases between.

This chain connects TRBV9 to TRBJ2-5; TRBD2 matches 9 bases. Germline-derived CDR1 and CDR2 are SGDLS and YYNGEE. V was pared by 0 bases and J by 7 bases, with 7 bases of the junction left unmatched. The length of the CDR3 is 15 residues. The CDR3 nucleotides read TGTGCCAGCAGCGTAGAGGGCGGGGGGGCCAGGACCCAGTACTTC. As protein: CASSVEGGGARTQYF. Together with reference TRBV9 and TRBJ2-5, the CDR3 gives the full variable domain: DSGVTQTPKHLITATGQRVTLRCSPRSGDLSVYWYQQSLDQGLQFLIQYYNGEERAKGNILERFSAQQFPDLHSELNLSSLELGDSALYFCASSVEGGGARTQYFGPGTRLLVL.

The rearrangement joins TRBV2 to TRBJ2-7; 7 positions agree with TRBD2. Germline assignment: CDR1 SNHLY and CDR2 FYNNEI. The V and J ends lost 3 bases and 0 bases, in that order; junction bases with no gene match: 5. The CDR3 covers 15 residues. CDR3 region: CASSEASGSSYEQYF. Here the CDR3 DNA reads TGTGCCAGCAGTGAGGCTAGCGGTTCCTCCTACGAGCAGTACTTC. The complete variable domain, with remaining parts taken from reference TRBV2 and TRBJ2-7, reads EPEVTQTPSHQVTQMGQEVILRCVPISNHLYFYWYRQILGQKVEFLVSFYNNEISEKSEIFDDQFSVERPDGSNFTLKIRSTKLEDSAMYFCASSEASGSSYEQYFGPGTRLTVT.

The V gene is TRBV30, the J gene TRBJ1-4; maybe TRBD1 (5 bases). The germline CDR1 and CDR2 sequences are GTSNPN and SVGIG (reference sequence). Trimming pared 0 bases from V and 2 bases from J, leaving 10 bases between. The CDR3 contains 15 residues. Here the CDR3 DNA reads TGTGCCTGGAGTGTGGGGGGGATGACTAATGAAAAACTGTTTTTT. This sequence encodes CAWSVGGMTNEKLFF.

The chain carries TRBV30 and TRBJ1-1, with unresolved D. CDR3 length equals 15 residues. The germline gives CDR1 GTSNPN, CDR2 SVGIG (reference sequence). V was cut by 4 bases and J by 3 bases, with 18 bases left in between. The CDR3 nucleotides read TGTGCCTGGATCCATTCCTCGAGGAGGGACACTGAAGCTTTCTTT. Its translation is CAWIHSSRRDTEAFF.

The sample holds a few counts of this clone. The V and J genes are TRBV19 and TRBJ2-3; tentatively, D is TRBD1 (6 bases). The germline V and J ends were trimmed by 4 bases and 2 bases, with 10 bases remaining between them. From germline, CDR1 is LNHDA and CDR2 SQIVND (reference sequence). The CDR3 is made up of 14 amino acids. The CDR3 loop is CASSRGRYTDTQYF. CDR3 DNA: TGTGCCAGTAGTAGGGGGCGTTACACAGATACGCAGTATTTT.